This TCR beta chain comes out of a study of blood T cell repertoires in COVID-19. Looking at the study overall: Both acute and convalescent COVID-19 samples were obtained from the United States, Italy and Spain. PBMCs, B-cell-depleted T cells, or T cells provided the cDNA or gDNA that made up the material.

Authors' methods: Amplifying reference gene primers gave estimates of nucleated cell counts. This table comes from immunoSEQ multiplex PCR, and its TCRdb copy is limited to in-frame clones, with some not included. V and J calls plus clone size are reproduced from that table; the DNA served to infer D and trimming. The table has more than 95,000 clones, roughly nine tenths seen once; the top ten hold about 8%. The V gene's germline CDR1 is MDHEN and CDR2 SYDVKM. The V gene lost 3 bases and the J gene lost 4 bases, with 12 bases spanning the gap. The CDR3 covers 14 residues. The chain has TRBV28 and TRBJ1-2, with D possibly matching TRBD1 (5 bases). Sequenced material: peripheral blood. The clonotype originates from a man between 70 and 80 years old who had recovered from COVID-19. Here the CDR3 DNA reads TGTGCCAGCAGTTTGGGACTGGAGGGCTATGGCTACACCTTC. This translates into CASSLGLEGYGYTF.